The T cell receptor beta chain under discussion was sequenced for a study of cytomegalovirus exposure and HLA in healthy donors. The primer mix had 60 Vbeta and 13 Jbeta primers. Profiled with immunoSEQ multiplex PCR; TCRdb holds only in-frame clones, not every one. In the table there are roughly 100,000 clones, 73% of which are singletons. Trimming removed 6 bases from V and 5 bases from J; junction bases left unmatched: 8. The germline gives CDR1 MDHEN, CDR2 SYDVKM. The length of the CDR3 is 14 residues. The sequenced material came from PBMCs. This clonotype was sampled from a man between 35 and 55 years old in good health and CMV-seronegative. This chain uses TRBV28 with TRBJ2-3, with TRBD2 matching over 7 bases. The CDR3: CASSTRLAIDTQYF. The CDR3 DNA is TGTGCCAGCAGCACAAGACTAGCAATAGATACGCAGTATTTT. The full variable domain, rest sourced from reference TRBV28 and TRBJ2-3, is DVKVTQSSRYLVKRTGEKVFLECVQDMDHENMFWYRQDPGLGLRLIYFSYDVKMKEKGDIPEGYSVSREKKERFSLILESASTNQTSMYLCASSTRLAIDTQYFGPGTRLTVL.